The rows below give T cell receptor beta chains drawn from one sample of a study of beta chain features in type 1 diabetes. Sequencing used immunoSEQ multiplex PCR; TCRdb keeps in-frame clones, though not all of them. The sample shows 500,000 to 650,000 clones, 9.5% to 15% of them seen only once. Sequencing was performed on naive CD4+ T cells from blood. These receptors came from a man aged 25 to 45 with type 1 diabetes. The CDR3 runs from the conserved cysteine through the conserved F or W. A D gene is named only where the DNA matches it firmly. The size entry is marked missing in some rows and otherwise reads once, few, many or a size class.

DNA: TGTGCCAGCAGCCTTAGACAGGATAATTCACCCCTCCACTTT
CDR3: CASSLRQDNSPLHF
V: TRBV7-2
size: -
D: -
J: TRBJ1-6

DNA: TGTGCCAGCAGTCGGGAGAGTGGGGAGACCCAGTACTTC
CDR3: CASSRESGETQYF
V: TRBV6-5
size: few
D: -
J: TRBJ2-5

DNA: TGTGCCAGCAGCCCAGTGGGAGGAGATACGCAGTATTTT
CDR3: CASSPVGGDTQYF
V: TRBV7-2
size: -
D: -
J: TRBJ2-3

DNA: TGTGCCAGCAGCTTAGGTGGGGGGAGCCCCTATGAGCAGTTCTTC
CDR3: CASSLGGGSPYEQFF
V: TRBV7-2
size: -
D: -
J: TRBJ2-1

DNA: TGTGCCAGCAGCTCACTTCCCAGCGGGGGGGAACAAGAGACCCAGTACTTC
CDR3: CASSSLPSGGEQETQYF
V: TRBV7-9
size: -
D: TRBD2
J: TRBJ2-5

DNA: TGTGCCAGCAGCCCAGGGGGCAACTACGAGCAGTACTTC
CDR3: CASSPGGNYEQYF
V: TRBV11-2
size: -
D: TRBD1
J: TRBJ2-7

DNA: TGTGCCAGCAGCGTAGCCGGACGAGGGCAGTTCTTC
CDR3: CASSVAGRGQFF
V: TRBV9
size: -
D: -
J: TRBJ2-1

DNA: TGTGCCAGCAGTTCTACCGGACGGGCTGGAAACACCATATATTTT
CDR3: CASSSTGRAGNTIYF
V: TRBV28
size: few
D: -
J: TRBJ1-3

DNA: TGTGCCAGCAGTGAGCCGACAGCCAGGCGCTATGGCTACACCTTC
CDR3: CASSEPTARRYGYTF
V: TRBV25-1
size: -
D: -
J: TRBJ1-2

DNA: TGCGCCAGCAGCTGGTCTGGACTAGCGGATAATGAGCAGTTCTTC
CDR3: CASSWSGLADNEQFF
V: TRBV5-1
size: -
D: TRBD2
J: TRBJ2-1

DNA: TGTGCCAGCCGGGACAGGGGGCCTGGCTACACCTTC
CDR3: CASRDRGPGYTF
V: TRBV2
size: -
D: TRBD1
J: TRBJ1-2

DNA: TGTGCCAGCAGCTTAGACTGGTTGAGGGAGCAGTTCTTC
CDR3: CASSLDWLREQFF
V: TRBV7-2
size: few
D: -
J: TRBJ2-1

DNA: TGTGCCAGCCCGTCGGACAGGGAGGCTGGGGCCAACGTCCTGACTTTC
CDR3: CASPSDREAGANVLTF
V: TRBV2
size: few
D: TRBD1
J: TRBJ2-6

DNA: TGCGCCAGCAGCCAAGGGGCGGGGCAGACAGATACGCAGTATTTT
CDR3: CASSQGAGQTDTQYF
V: TRBV4-3
size: -
D: -
J: TRBJ2-3

DNA: TGTGCCAGCAGCTTAAGGACCCGGTCCGATGGCTACACCTTC
CDR3: CASSLRTRSDGYTF
V: TRBV7-2
size: -
D: -
J: TRBJ1-2

DNA: TGCGCCAGCAGCCAAGATCGGGGGAGAGCTAATGAAAAACTGTTTTTT
CDR3: CASSQDRGRANEKLFF
V: TRBV4-3
size: few
D: -
J: TRBJ1-4

DNA: TGTGCCAGCAGCTTAGCTCCAGATAGCAATCAGCCCCAGCATTTT
CDR3: CASSLAPDSNQPQHF
V: TRBV7-2
size: few
D: -
J: TRBJ1-5

DNA: TGTGCCAGCTCACCAACCGGGACAGGGGGTGCGGACATTCAGTACTTC
CDR3: CASSPTGTGGADIQYF
V: TRBV18
size: -
D: TRBD1
J: TRBJ2-4

DNA: TGTGCCAGCAGCCACAGTGAGACCCAGTACTTC
CDR3: CASSHSETQYF
V: TRBV7-8
size: -
D: -
J: TRBJ2-5

DNA: TGTGCCAGCAGTTACCGCGTGGGCAGATTGAACTATGGCTACACCTTC
CDR3: CASSYRVGRLNYGYTF
V: TRBV6-5
size: -
D: -
J: TRBJ1-2

DNA: TGCGCCAGCAGCTTACAGGTGTCCCAAGAGACCCAGTACTTC
CDR3: CASSLQVSQETQYF
V: TRBV5-1
size: few
D: -
J: TRBJ2-5

DNA: TGTGCCTGGAGTGGGGTTGCCAGCAGCTCGACGCAGTATTTT
CDR3: CAWSGVASSSTQYF
V: TRBV30
size: -
D: -
J: TRBJ2-3

DNA: TGTGCCAGCAGTTACTGGGGGGGGCAATCTTCCGAGCAGTACTTC
CDR3: CASSYWGGQSSEQYF
V: TRBV6-5
size: -
D: -
J: TRBJ2-7